This passage covers 24 T cell receptor beta chains from one sample sequenced in a study of T cell responses to AZD1222 COVID-19 vaccine. Clones were read by immunoSEQ multiplex PCR, and TCRdb kept only the in-frame ones, dropping some. In the table there are approximately 190,000 clones, about 90% of which are singletons. Sequenced material: peripheral blood, taken on day 0 of MenACWY control vaccination. The receptors here all came from an adult in good health.

This rearrangement joins TRBV5-1 to TRBJ2-2, with TRBD2 matching 12 bases. Germline values: CDR1 SGHRS, CDR2 YFSETQ. V gave up 4 bases and J gave up 5 bases; unmatched junction bases: 6. The CDR3 has 16 amino acids. The CDR3 nucleotides are TGCGCCAGCAGCCCGCGACTAGCGGGAGAAACCGGGGAGCTGTTTTTT. Protein sequence: CASSPRLAGETGELFF.

A few counts support this clone. V is TRBV5-1 and J is TRBJ1-1; no firm D call. CDR3 length equals 14 residues. In germline, CDR1 is SGHRS, CDR2 YFSETQ. The germline V and J ends were trimmed by 0 bases and 6 bases, with 12 bases remaining between them. CDR3 in amino acids: CASSLGSGGAEAFF. In nucleotides, the CDR3 is TGCGCCAGCAGCTTGGGGAGCGGTGGCGCTGAAGCTTTCTTT.

The chain is built from TRBV27 and TRBJ1-2; tentatively, D is TRBD1 (5 bases). The CDR3 is made up of 12 amino acids. V was clipped by 5 bases and J by 8 bases, with 12 bases between them. CDR1 MNHEY and CDR2 SMNVEV come from the germline V gene (reference sequence). The CDR3: CASSTGGVGYTF. In nucleotides, the CDR3 is TGTGCCAGCAGTACCGGGGGGGTCGGCTACACCTTC.

The chain is built from TRBV24-1 and TRBJ2-3; 13 nucleotides match TRBD2. The V gene end was trimmed by 10 bases and the J gene end by 4 bases; junction bases not matched to a gene: 7. CDR3 length equals 15 residues. Germline V gene lookup returns CDR1 KGHDR and CDR2 SFDVKD. The CDR3 DNA follows: TGTGCCACAAGAGGACTAGCGGGAGAGTCAGATACGCAGTATTTT. Amino acids: CATRGLAGESDTQYF.

The chain recombines TRBV3-1 (or the pseudogene TRBV3-2) with TRBJ2-7, with D uncertain. From germline, CDR1 is LGHDT and CDR2 YNNKEL (reference sequence). CDR3 length: 15 residues. The V gene lost 2 bases and the J gene lost 3 bases, with 14 bases spanning the gap. CDR3 DNA: TGTGCCAGCAGCCAAACGGCTGGGGATAACTACGAGCAGTACTTC. Protein: CASSQTAGDNYEQYF.

The gene calls are TRBV7-9 and TRBJ2-7; D uncertain. The germline CDR1 and CDR2 sequences are SEHNR and FQNEAQ (reference sequence). CDR3 size: 14 residues. V was shortened by 3 bases and J by 0 bases, with 9 bases between the two germline ends. The CDR3 loop reads CASSFSAASYEQYF. The DNA for the CDR3 is TGTGCCAGCAGCTTTTCCGCTGCCTCCTACGAGCAGTACTTC.

The genes are TRBV7-8 and TRBJ1-2; D not resolved. CDR3 length equals 15 residues. Trimming left V 3 bases short and J 2 bases short, with 13 bases between. Germline CDR1 SGHVS, CDR2 FQNEAQ. CDR3 region: CASSLLGGPNYGYTF. The CDR3 DNA sequence: TGTGCCAGCAGCTTGCTTGGAGGCCCCAACTATGGCTACACCTTC. Complete variable domain (other parts from reference TRBV7-8 and TRBJ1-2): GAGVSQSPRYKVAKRGQDVALRCDPISGHVSLFWYQQALGQGPEFLTYFQNEAQLDKSGLPSDRFFAERPEGSVSTLKIQRTQQEDSAVYLCASSLLGGPNYGYTFGSGTRLTVV.

This chain connects TRBV7-2 to TRBJ2-3; possible D gene TRBD2, 6 bases. CDR1 SGHTA and CDR2 FQGNSA come from the germline V gene. CDR3 length: 14 residues. Trimming removed 6 bases at V and 0 bases at J, with 10 bases between. The CDR3 sequence: CASRGTLSTDTQYF. The CDR3 DNA reads as TGTGCCAGCAGGGGGACTCTTAGCACAGATACGCAGTATTTT.

V gene TRBV7-2 combines with J gene TRBJ2-7, with D perhaps matching TRBD1 or TRBD2 (7 bases each). Germline-derived CDR1 and CDR2 are SGHTA and FQGNSA. There are 17 residues in the CDR3. The V end was cut by 0 bases, the J end by 6 bases, with 21 bases between. The CDR3 nucleotides read TGTGCCAGCAGCTTAGCGGAGGGGGCGCGGGAGAGATGCGAGCAGTACTTC. It codes for CASSLAEGARERCEQYF. Variable domain in full (rest from reference TRBV7-2 and TRBJ2-7): GAGVSQSPSNKVTEKGKDVELRCDPISGHTALYWYRQSLGQGLEFLIYFQGNSAPDKSGLPSDRFSAERTGGSVSTLTIQRTQQEDSAVYLCASSLAEGARERCEQYFGPGTRLTVT.

The chain is built from TRBV27 and TRBJ2-1; 9 bases fit TRBD2. Per germline, CDR1 MNHEY and CDR2 SMNVEV (reference sequence). CDR3 size: 16 residues. J gave up 5 bases and V 5 bases, and 10 bases lay outside the gene matches. The CDR3 is CASSPGSGSHDNEQFF. CDR3 bases: TGTGCCAGCAGTCCTGGTAGCGGGAGTCACGACAATGAGCAGTTCTTC.

The chain employs TRBV6-2 or TRBV6-3 and TRBJ1-1; tentative D call: TRBD1 (6 bases). The CDR3 runs to 18 residues. The germline V gene encodes CDR1 MNHEY and CDR2 SVGEGT. V lost 0 bases and J lost 6, with 23 bases in between. CDR3 sequence (DNA): TGTGCCAGCAGTTACTCGCTTATGCTGAGACAGGTTGCTCCTGAAGCTTTCTTT. It codes for CASSYSLMLRQVAPEAFF.

The genes are TRBV7-9 and TRBJ2-5; tentatively, D is TRBD2 (5 bases). CDR3 length: 13 amino acids. The ends were cut back, 5 bases at V and 10 bases at J, with 17 bases in the middle. Germline CDR1 and CDR2: SEHNR and FQNEAQ (reference sequence). This CDR3 reads CASSSLWGEGQYF. CDR3 DNA: TGTGCCAGCAGCAGCCTATGGGGTGAGGGCCAGTACTTC.

The chain recombines TRBV28 with TRBJ1-1, with 7 bases that match TRBD1. The J segment lost 4 bases and the V segment lost 8 bases, leaving 10 bases of the junction unmatched. CDR1 and CDR2 (germline): MDHEN, SYDVKM. CDR3 size: 14 residues. The CDR3 DNA reads as TGTGCCAGCTCGCTGGGGGGGACAGCCACTGAAGCTTTCTTT. This encodes CASSLGGTATEAFF.

V usage is TRBV12-3 or TRBV12-4 and J usage is TRBJ2-2, with D uncertain. V was shortened by 9 bases and J by 4 bases, with 6 bases between the two germline ends. This CDR3 has 11 residues. The CDR3, as DNA: TGTGCCAGTAGAAGCACCGGGGAGCTGTTTTTT. It yields the protein CASRSTGELFF.

V and J are TRBV28 and TRBJ2-7; 7 bases align to TRBD1. This CDR3 is built from 15 residues. The germline CDR1 and CDR2 sequences are MDHEN and SYDVKM. The trim removed 5 bases at V and 2 bases at J, leaving 9 bases unmatched. DNA of the CDR3: TGTGCCAGCAGTGCCGCCTCCGGGACAGCCTACGAGCAGTACTTC. This sequence encodes CASSAASGTAYEQYF.

This chain joins TRBV6-5 and TRBJ1-3; TRBD1 matches 7 bases. With 4 bases clipped from V and 0 bases from J, the junction kept 6 bases outside the gene matches. This CDR3 has 16 residues. The germline CDR1 and CDR2 sequences are MNHEY and SVGAGI. As DNA, the CDR3 is TGTGCCAGCAGTTCGAGGACAGGCCCCTCTGGAAACACCATATATTTT. It codes for CASSSRTGPSGNTIYF.

The rearrangement uses TRBV7-3 and TRBJ1-1, with TRBD1 matching 7 bases. The germline V gene encodes CDR1 SGHTA and CDR2 FQGTGA. The CDR3 length is 17 residues. V lost 5 bases and J lost 3; bases outside the gene matches: 15. CDR3: CASSPDRVWETDTEAFF. Written as DNA, the CDR3 is TGTGCCAGCAGCCCCGACAGGGTTTGGGAAACGGACACTGAAGCTTTCTTT.

This clone was observed a single time. The V gene is TRBV7-9, the J gene TRBJ1-1, with D maybe TRBD1 (6 bases). The CDR3 is 14 amino acids. Germline V lookup: CDR1 SEHNR, CDR2 FQNEAQ (reference sequence). The germline V and J ends were trimmed by 1 base and 1 base, with 7 bases remaining between them. The DNA of the CDR3 is TGTGCCAGCAGCTTAGTACAGGGGAACACTGAAGCTTTCTTT. Translated, it gives CASSLVQGNTEAFF.

V is TRBV3-1 (or the pseudogene TRBV3-2) and J is TRBJ1-6; D is uncertain. The CDR3 runs 13 residues. V was shortened by 2 bases and J by 9 bases, with 8 bases between the two germline ends. CDR1 is LGHDT, CDR2 YNNKEL, per germline (reference sequence). CDR3 DNA sequence: TGTGCCAGCAGCCAATACCGCGGTTCACCCCTCCACTTT. Translating it yields CASSQYRGSPLHF.

The gene calls are TRBV6-2 or TRBV6-3 and TRBJ1-5; 7 bases are shared with TRBD1. The J segment lost 7 bases and the V segment lost 5 bases, leaving 8 bases of the junction unmatched. Germline V CDR1 and CDR2: MNHEY, SVGEGT. The CDR3 sequence is 14 residues long. The CDR3: CASSRQGLYQPQHF. For the CDR3, the DNA is TGTGCCAGCAGTCGACAGGGTCTTTACCAGCCCCAGCATTTT.

This clone appeared a single time. The V gene is TRBV19, the J gene TRBJ2-7; TRBD1 matches 10 bases. The CDR3 contains 15 residues. The germline CDR1 and CDR2 sequences are LNHDA and SQIVND (reference sequence). With V trimmed by 5 bases and J by 2 bases, 6 bases remained unmatched. CDR3 DNA sequence: TGTGCCAGTAGTCCCTCCGGGACAGGGGCCTACGAGCAGTACTTC. Translating it yields CASSPSGTGAYEQYF.

The V and J genes are TRBV13 and TRBJ1-2, with D maybe TRBD1 (5 bases). The germline V gene encodes CDR1 PRHDT and CDR2 FYEKMQ (reference sequence). V gave up 5 bases and J gave up 5 bases, with 12 bases separating them. The length of the CDR3 is 13 residues. CDR3 loop: CASSPPEGYGYTF. DNA for the CDR3: TGTGCCAGCAGCCCCCCGGAGGGGTATGGCTACACCTTC.

The chain links TRBV19 to TRBJ1-3; 8 bases are shared with TRBD1. V shed 8 bases and J 8 bases; nucleotides not matched to a gene: 11. Germline CDR1 reads LNHDA; CDR2 reads SQIVND (reference sequence). The CDR3 runs to 14 residues. CDR3 nucleotide sequence: TGTGCCAGTTGCCTGGGACAGGTAGCGGACACCATATATTTT. This gives the protein CASCLGQVADTIYF.

The chain combines TRBV28 with TRBJ2-1; D assignment may be TRBD1 or TRBD2 (5 bases each). CDR3 length equals 12 residues. Germline V gene data show CDR1 as MDHEN and CDR2 as SYDVKM. Trimming left V 4 bases short and J 7 bases short, with 8 bases between. As DNA, the CDR3 is TGTGCCAGCAGTTACGGGGCTAATGAGCAGTTCTTC. Protein sequence: CASSYGANEQFF.